Presented here are 26 T cell receptor beta chains from one specimen sequenced in a study of shared clonotypes between healthy human individuals. The data were produced by immunoSEQ multiplex PCR, yet TCRdb's version contains in-frame clones alone and is incomplete. The table has about half a million clones, approximately 81% seen once. Sequencing input: PBMCs. Receptors originate from a woman aged 40 to 50 in good health. Some clones in this sample may be carry-over from other donors' samples.

On this clone: This sequence is one base from a far larger clone and is likely a read error. The CDR3 region is CASSSDTGPYEQYF. CDR3 sequence (DNA): TGTGCCAGCAGCTCTGACACAGGGCCCTACGAGCAGTACTTC. V is TRBV7-2 and J is TRBJ2-7; TRBD1 might be the D (6 bases). Trimming stripped 4 bases from V and 2 bases from J, with 12 bases between. The CDR3 covers 14 residues. CDR1 is SGHTA, CDR2 FQGNSA, per germline.

The chain links TRBV6-6 to TRBJ1-1, with D unclear. The CDR3 has 13 amino acids. Per the germline V gene, CDR1 is MNHNY and CDR2 is SVGAGI (reference sequence). V was trimmed by 4 bases and J by 1 base, leaving 7 bases between them. The CDR3 DNA is TGTGCCAGCAGTTTCGACGGGAACACTGAAGCTTTCTTT. Its protein product is CASSFDGNTEAFF.

A note on this clone: A far bigger clonotype differs at one base, so this is likely a read error. The chain couples TRBV9 to TRBJ2-5, with 8 bases matching TRBD2. V shed 4 bases, J shed 5 bases, and the junction held 10 bases outside the gene matches. The CDR3 loop spans 15 amino acids. From germline, CDR1 is SGDLS and CDR2 YYNGEE. Written as DNA, the CDR3 is TGTGCCAGCAGCAAGCGGAGCGGGAGTTGGGAGACCCAGTACTTC. Protein product: CASSKRSGSWETQYF.

Concerning this clone: A read error likely explains this, since a far larger clone differs by one base. This chain uses TRBV5-6 with TRBJ2-7, with D tentatively TRBD1 (5 bases). This CDR3 is built from 13 residues. Germline V gene sequence: CDR1 SGHDT, CDR2 YYEEEE. The CDR3 protein is CASILGDSYEQYF. As DNA, the CDR3 is TGTGCCAGCATCTTGGGCGACAGCTACGAGCAGTACTTC.

This clone has only a few counts. The chain is built from TRBV9 and TRBJ2-7; D perhaps matches TRBD1 (6 bases). V was clipped by 4 bases and J by 4 bases, with 18 bases between them. CDR1 and CDR2 from the germline V gene are SGDLS and YYNGEE. CDR3 length equals 15 residues. The CDR3 coding sequence is TGTGCCAGCAGCCCAGAGGGGGTTTCTATATACGAGCAGTACTTC. Translating it yields CASSPEGVSIYEQYF.

This clone has just one count. The chain links TRBV6-4 to TRBJ2-2, with D hard to call. V shed 6 bases and J shed 6 bases, with 14 bases lying between them. Germline V gives CDR1 MRHNA, CDR2 SNTAGT. The length of the CDR3 is 14 residues. The DNA for the CDR3 is TGTGCCAGCAGCGCATCGACTGACGCCGGGGAGCTGTTTTTT. Translated: CASSASTDAGELFF.

The chain joins TRBV7-6 to TRBJ2-3, with 11 nucleotides matching TRBD1. J lost 2 bases, V lost 5 bases, and 6 bases had no gene match. In germline, CDR1 is SGHVS, CDR2 FNYEAQ. The CDR3 consists of 16 residues. The CDR3, as DNA: TGTGCCAGCAGCCCCCGGGACAGGGGGATCACAGATACGCAGTATTTT. As protein: CASSPRDRGITDTQYF.

Details on this clone: One base separates it from a far larger clone, so it is likely a read error. This sequence joins TRBV4-1 and TRBJ1-1; weak D call: TRBD1 (6 bases). Per the germline V gene, CDR1 is MGHRA and CDR2 is YSYEKL. Trimming removed 1 base at V and 4 bases at J, with 10 bases between. CDR3 size: 14 residues. CDR3 residues: CASSQVGRGTEAFF. The CDR3 DNA follows: TGCGCCAGCAGCCAAGTTGGCAGGGGCACTGAAGCTTTCTTT.

The rearrangement uses TRBV6-1 and TRBJ1-5; D remains ambiguous. The length of the CDR3 is 14 residues. Trimming left V 1 base short and J 7 bases short, with 11 bases between. Germline V gene data show CDR1 as MNHNS and CDR2 as SASEGT. The CDR3 sequence: CASSEVALSQPQHF. Here the CDR3 DNA reads TGTGCCAGCAGTGAAGTGGCCTTAAGCCAGCCCCAGCATTTT.

V and J are TRBV5-1 and TRBJ2-2; 8 nucleotides match TRBD2. Germline V gene sequence: CDR1 SGHRS, CDR2 YFSETQ. With V trimmed by 9 bases and J by 0 bases, 7 bases remained unmatched. This CDR3 is 15 amino acids long. CDR3 sequence: CATAGGRTNTGELFF. In DNA form, the CDR3 reads TGCGCCACCGCGGGGGGCAGGACGAACACCGGGGAGCTGTTTTTT.

This clone was counted once. This chain links TRBV11-2 with TRBJ2-1; 15 positions agree with TRBD2. The CDR3 totals 18 residues. Germline CDR1 is SGHAT and CDR2 is FQNNGV. J was trimmed by 5 bases and V by 0 bases; bases with no gene match: 5. In nucleotides, the CDR3 is TGTGCCAGCAGCTTAGAAGGGACTAGCGGGAGGTACCACAATGAGCAGTTCTTC. This sequence encodes CASSLEGTSGRYHNEQFF.

This rearrangement joins TRBV28 to TRBJ1-1, with a tentative D call TRBD1 (5 bases). Germline V gene data show CDR1 as MDHEN and CDR2 as SYDVKM. V was shortened by 10 bases and J by 1 base, with 10 bases between the two germline ends. The CDR3 has 12 amino acids. CDR3: CATWGGNTEAFF. In DNA form, the CDR3 reads TGTGCCACCTGGGGGGGGAACACTGAAGCTTTCTTT. Full variable domain (missing parts from reference TRBV28 and TRBJ1-1): DVKVTQSSRYLVKRTGEKVFLECVQDMDHENMFWYRQDPGLGLRLIYFSYDVKMKEKGDIPEGYSVSREKKERFSLILESASTNQTSMYLCATWGGNTEAFFGQGTRLTVV.

CDR3: CASSPGASDGYTF. The DNA for the CDR3 is TGTGCCAGCAGCCCCGGGGCCTCTGATGGCTACACCTTC. V is TRBV7-9 and J is TRBJ1-2; D might be TRBD1 (5 bases). V was shortened by 5 bases and J by 6 bases, with 13 bases between the two germline ends. The CDR3 consists of 13 residues. Germline-derived CDR1 and CDR2 are SEHNR and FQNEAQ (reference sequence). The entire variable domain, with the rest obtained from reference TRBV7-9 and TRBJ1-2, is as follows: DTGVSQNPRHKITKRGQNVTFRCDPISEHNRLYWYRQTLGQGPEFLTYFQNEAQLEKSRLLSDRFSAERPKGSFSTLEIQRTEQGDSAMYLCASSPGASDGYTFGSGTRLTVV.

V gene TRBV7-8 combines with J gene TRBJ2-5, with 8 bases lining up with TRBD1. The germline CDR1 and CDR2 sequences are SGHVS and FQNEAQ. Unmatched junction bases numbered 8, after V lost 0 bases and J lost 5 bases. The CDR3 runs 16 residues. This CDR3 is CASSLATPGGWETQYF. The CDR3 DNA sequence: TGTGCCAGCAGCTTAGCGACTCCAGGGGGCTGGGAGACCCAGTACTTC.

A few counts support this clone. J is TRBJ2-1 and V is TRBV18; 7 nucleotides match TRBD1. This CDR3 region has 14 residues. Germline values: CDR1 KGHSH, CDR2 LQKENI. With V trimmed by 8 bases and J by 8 bases, 12 bases remained unmatched. The CDR3 reads CASTRAPDRDEQFF. The CDR3 DNA reads TGTGCCAGCACCCGGGCCCCTGACAGGGATGAGCAGTTCTTC.

V is TRBV15 and J is TRBJ1-2, with D perhaps TRBD1 (5 bases). The CDR3 has 15 amino acids. Germline loops: CDR1 LNHNV, CDR2 YYDKDF (reference sequence). V gave up 1 base and J gave up 2 bases, with 11 bases separating them. This chain's CDR3 is CATSRGGEVNYGYTF. The DNA of the CDR3 is TGTGCCACCAGCAGAGGGGGGGAGGTGAACTATGGCTACACCTTC.

The rearrangement uses TRBV29-1 and TRBJ1-1; maybe TRBD1 (5 bases). Germline V gene sequence: CDR1 SQVTM, CDR2 ANQGSEA. The CDR3 contains 11 residues. Between the trimmed V and J ends, which lost 5 bases and 1 base, there was a span of 5 bases. The CDR3 loop reads CSVQGNTEAFF. CDR3 DNA sequence: TGCAGCGTTCAGGGGAACACTGAAGCTTTCTTT.

This clone has a single count. This is likely an artifact of a read error, given a far larger clone one base away. The chain carries TRBV10-3 and TRBJ2-5; D gene uncertain. The CDR3 covers 15 residues. The V end lost 2 bases, the J end lost 1 base, and 11 bases lay between the germline ends. Germline lookup yields CDR1 ENHRY and CDR2 SYGVKD. DNA of the CDR3: TGTGCCATCAGTGAGGCGGCGGAACTCCAAGAGACCCAGTACTTC. Protein: CAISEAAELQETQYF.

In regard to this clone: This likely stems from a read error, as it lies one base from a far larger clone. This chain joins TRBV28 and TRBJ1-2; a weak D match, TRBD1 (5 bases). Trimming took 6 bases from V and 4 from J, leaving 21 bases between them. Germline values: CDR1 MDHEN, CDR2 SYDVKM. This CDR3 has 16 residues. The CDR3, as DNA: TGTGCCAGCAGCACACGCTTTACAGTGGACACCTATGGCTACACCTTC. Protein: CASSTRFTVDTYGYTF.

The genes are TRBV10-3 and TRBJ1-4, with a weak D call TRBD1 (5 bases). CDR1 is ENHRY, CDR2 SYGVKD, per germline. The ends were cut back, 8 bases at V and 4 bases at J, with 17 bases in the middle. CDR3 length: 15 residues. The CDR3 DNA reads TGTGCCATCGGGGCGTCCACAGAGCTTAATGAAAAACTGTTTTTT. Residues: CAIGASTELNEKLFF.

The rearrangement uses TRBV5-1 and TRBJ2-1, with 9 bases aligning to TRBD2. Germline CDR1 reads SGHRS; CDR2 reads YFSETQ. The CDR3 runs 14 residues. V lost 3 bases and J lost 5; bases outside the gene matches: 3. The CDR3 nucleotides are TGCGCCAGCAGCTCGGCGGGAGGGAACAATGAGCAGTTCTTC. Translation: CASSSAGGNNEQFF.

The chain recombines TRBV28 with TRBJ1-5, with D maybe TRBD1 (5 bases). This CDR3 has 16 residues. CDR1 and CDR2 from the germline V gene are MDHEN and SYDVKM. V was cut by 3 bases and J by 3 bases, with 15 bases left in between. CDR3 nucleotide sequence: TGTGCCAGCAGTTTTTCTCCCAGCAGGGCCAATCAGCCCCAGCATTTT. Protein: CASSFSPSRANQPQHF.

In regard to this clone: Given a far larger clone just one base away, this is likely a sequencing read error. This chain links TRBV5-4 with TRBJ1-1; D gene ambiguous. The germline CDR1 and CDR2 sequences are SGHNT and YYREEE (reference sequence). Trimming cost V 1 base and J 3 bases, with 10 bases left between them. This CDR3 comprises 14 residues. In nucleotides, the CDR3 is TGTGCCAGCAGCTTGTCGGCCGGGGACACTGAAGCTTTCTTT. Amino acids: CASSLSAGDTEAFF. The variable domain in full, with the rest retrieved from reference TRBV5-4 and TRBJ1-1, is ETGVTQSPTHLIKTRGQQVTLRCSSQSGHNTVSWYQQALGQGPQFIFQYYREEENGRGNFPPRFSGLQFPNYSSELNVNALELDDSALYLCASSLSAGDTEAFFGQGTRLTVV.

J is TRBJ1-1 and V is TRBV4-3; D call uncertain. The V and J ends lost 5 bases and 1 base respectively, with 11 bases between them. Germline values: CDR1 LGHNA, CDR2 YSLEER. The CDR3 sequence is 14 residues long. CDR3 loop: CASSARMGNTEAFF. The CDR3 region has the DNA TGCGCCAGCAGCGCCCGGATGGGGAACACTGAAGCTTTCTTT.

Comments on this clone: One base separates it from a far larger clone, so it is likely a read error. This chain uses TRBV9 with TRBJ2-7, with a possible D match to TRBD2 (6 bases). The CDR3 length is 14 residues. V was pared by 4 bases and J by 6 bases, with 17 bases between. Germline-derived CDR1 and CDR2 are SGDLS and YYNGEE. The CDR3 sequence is CASSRSGVTAEQYF. The DNA of the CDR3 is TGTGCCAGCAGCCGCTCGGGGGTGACGGCCGAGCAGTACTTC. The full variable domain, with the rest looked up from reference TRBV9 and TRBJ2-7, is DSGVTQTPKHLITATGQRVTLRCSPRSGDLSVYWYQQSLDQGLQFLIQYYNGEERAKGNILERFSAQQFPDLHSELNLSSLELGDSALYFCASSRSGVTAEQYFGPGTRLTVT.

The chain recombines TRBV11-2 with TRBJ2-5; D uncertain. This CDR3 is 15 amino acids long. Trimming stripped 0 bases from V and 1 base from J, with 9 bases between. In germline, CDR1 is SGHAT, CDR2 FQNNGV. The CDR3 nucleotides are TGTGCCAGCAGCTTAGACCCTGGGCCCCAAGAGACCCAGTACTTC. Protein product: CASSLDPGPQETQYF.